Shown below are 3 T cell receptor beta chains from a single sample sequenced in a study of neurological immune-mediated disorders. MiXCR, run by TCRdb on the 5' RACE reads, gives a single entry per CDR3 protein. The sample contains 84,000 or so distinct CDR3 sequences, roughly 4.3% of which appear only once. Time point given: longitudinal time-point 3. The sample consisted of PBMCs. The source of these receptors is a woman aged 55-70 years with multiple sclerosis.

This clonotype was recorded at least ten times. The V gene is TRBV5-1, the J gene TRBJ2-3, with a possible D match to TRBD1 (5 bases). The germline V and J ends were trimmed by 0 bases and 4 bases, with 12 bases remaining between them. This CDR3 region has 15 residues. CDR1 SGHRS and CDR2 YFSETQ come from the germline V gene. The CDR3 sequence: CASSLEKGLADTQYF. The CDR3 DNA reads as TGCGCCAGCAGCTTGGAGAAGGGGCTGGCAGATACGCAGTATTTT. The variable domain in full, with the rest retrieved from reference TRBV5-1 and TRBJ2-3, is KAGVTQTPRYLIKTRGQQVTLSCSPISGHRSVSWYQQTPGQGLQFLFEYFSETQRNKGNFPGRFSGRQFSNSRSEMNVSTLELGDSALYLCASSLEKGLADTQYFGPGTRLTVL.

This clonotype has at least ten counts. This chain links TRBV12-3 or TRBV12-4 with TRBJ1-4; 10 bases line up with TRBD1. J lost 5 bases, V lost 6 bases, and 6 bases had no gene match. This CDR3 has 15 amino acids. The DNA for the CDR3 is TGTGCCAGCAGGACGTCGGGACAGGGGAATGAAAAACTGTTTTTT. It codes for CASRTSGQGNEKLFF.

There are many counts of this clonotype. The J gene is TRBJ2-1, the V gene TRBV5-6; D may correspond to TRBD1 or TRBD2 (5 bases each). The CDR3 is 15 residues long. The germline V gene has CDR1 SGHDT and CDR2 YYEEEE. V was clipped by 0 bases and J by 7 bases, with 14 bases between them. The CDR3 sequence is CASSLAEGWGNEQFF. The CDR3 DNA is TGTGCCAGCAGCTTGGCTGAGGGGTGGGGGAATGAGCAGTTCTTC.